This TCR beta chain was retrieved from a study of patients and donors after allogeneic stem cell transplantation. This clonotype was seen repeatedly, ten times or more. J lost 7 bases, V lost 5 bases, and 9 bases had no gene match. This CDR3 has 15 residues. The germline V gene encodes CDR1 SEHNR and CDR2 FQNEAQ (reference sequence). MiXCR, applied by TCRdb to the RT-PCR reads, yields one record per CDR3 protein. This table has about 8,300 distinct CDR3 sequences, around a tenth appearing once. Sequences were obtained from blood, either unsorted or a sorted T cell fraction (not recorded which). The sequence came from a human donor who was either an allogeneic HSCT recipient or a stem cell or donor lymphocyte infusion donor (not recorded which). It is not recorded whose cells these are; they may come from a transplant donor. The chain couples TRBV7-9 to TRBJ1-1; 11 bases are a match to TRBD1. The CDR3 loop reads CASSLGDRGLVEAFF. The CDR3 DNA sequence: TGTGCCAGCAGCCTCGGGGACAGGGGGTTAGTTGAAGCTTTCTTT.